Below are 16 T cell receptor beta chains sequenced from a single sample in a study of blood T cell repertoires in COVID-19. Clones were read by immunoSEQ multiplex PCR, and TCRdb kept only the in-frame ones, dropping some. The sample lists some 670,000 clones, around 90% seen once, with roughly 0.25% in the top ten. The specimen sequenced was peripheral blood. Receptors were obtained from a woman aged 18-35 years with acute or convalescent COVID-19.

The chain employs TRBV7-3 and TRBJ2-7; 7 positions match TRBD1. The germline CDR1 and CDR2 sequences are SGHTA and FQGTGA. This CDR3 region has 14 residues. V was clipped by 0 bases and J by 4 bases; unmatched bases: 3. The CDR3 reads CASSLTGDRYEQYF. CDR3 nucleotide sequence: TGTGCCAGCAGCTTAACGGGGGACAGATACGAGCAGTACTTC.

The genes are TRBV5-1 and TRBJ1-4; the D is unclear. The germline CDR1 and CDR2 sequences are SGHRS and YFSETQ. V lost 0 bases to trimming and J lost 3 bases, with 12 bases between them. This CDR3 region has 16 residues. The CDR3 DNA reads TGCGCCAGCAGCTTGGTGTCCGGCGGAGCTAATGAAAAACTGTTTTTT. This translates into CASSLVSGGANEKLFF.

This chain links TRBV5-8 with TRBJ1-5, with a possible D match to TRBD1 (6 bases). This CDR3 spans 17 amino acids. Deletions cut 1 base from V and 5 bases from J, with 19 bases between. Germline V CDR1 and CDR2: SGHTS, YDEGEE. The CDR3 coding sequence is TGTGCCAGCAGCTTGTCGGCTAGACAGGCGACCTATCAGCCCCAGCATTTT. Amino acids: CASSLSARQATYQPQHF.

This chain connects TRBV18 to TRBJ2-2; 9 bases match TRBD1. Germline lookup yields CDR1 KGHSH and CDR2 LQKENI. V trimming: 3 bases; J trimming: 6 bases; junction bases outside the gene matches: 5. The length of the CDR3 is 15 residues. The CDR3 spells CASSPRQGVAGELFF. In DNA, the CDR3 is TGTGCCAGCTCACCCCGACAGGGGGTGGCCGGGGAGCTGTTTTTT.

This chain links TRBV12-2 with TRBJ1-1; the table calls TRBD1, which could not be checked here. TRBV12-2 is classified as a pseudogene. This CDR3 region has 17 residues. CDR3 bases: TGTGCAAGTCGCTTAGCGCCCTGGGACAGGGTGAACACTGAAGCTTTCTTT. This gives the protein CASRLAPWDRVNTEAFF.

The chain combines TRBV5-4 with TRBJ1-6, with no clear D. CDR1 SGHNT and CDR2 YYREEE come from the germline V gene (reference sequence). The CDR3 is 15 residues long. Trimming removed 0 bases at V and 7 bases at J, with 11 bases between. Here the CDR3 reads CASSLVEQPNSPLHF. Written as DNA, the CDR3 is TGTGCCAGCAGCTTGGTAGAACAGCCAAATTCACCCCTCCACTTT.

V is TRBV5-8 and J is TRBJ1-4; TRBD1 agrees at 10 bases. The CDR3 length is 15 residues. Germline CDR1 reads SGHTS; CDR2 reads YDEGEE. J lost 4 bases, V lost 4 bases, and 4 bases had no gene match. CDR3 sequence: CASSPGQGVNEKLFF. As DNA, the CDR3 is TGTGCCAGCAGCCCCGGACAGGGGGTTAATGAAAAACTGTTTTTT.

This sequence joins TRBV5-1 and TRBJ2-2, with D tentatively TRBD2 (6 bases). Trimming took 4 bases from V and 2 from J, leaving 12 bases between them. This CDR3 has 15 amino acids. Germline loops: CDR1 SGHRS, CDR2 YFSETQ. This CDR3 reads CASSPGLINTGELFF. The CDR3 region has the DNA TGCGCCAGCAGCCCGGGACTGATAAACACCGGGGAGCTGTTTTTT.

This chain connects TRBV4-3 to TRBJ2-3; 9 bases fit TRBD1. The CDR3 covers 17 residues. V shed 5 bases and J 6 bases; nucleotides not matched to a gene: 15. Germline-derived CDR1 and CDR2 are LGHNA and YSLEER. The chain's CDR3 is CASSIGSTGGAGDTQYF. The CDR3 DNA follows: TGCGCCAGCAGCATAGGCAGCACAGGGGGCGCGGGGGATACGCAGTATTTT.

The chain uses TRBV5-5 and TRBJ1-2, with 7 bases that match TRBD1. Trimming at V came to 4 bases and at J to 4 bases, leaving 10 bases not matched to a gene. Germline CDR1 SGHKS, CDR2 YYEKEE (reference sequence). This CDR3 region has 15 residues. The CDR3 sequence is CASSARTGFGYGYTF. CDR3 nucleotides: TGTGCCAGCAGCGCCCGGACAGGATTTGGCTATGGCTACACCTTC.

The chain recombines TRBV2 with TRBJ2-3; possible D gene TRBD2, 5 bases. The germline gives CDR1 SNHLY, CDR2 FYNNEI. The germline V and J ends were trimmed by 11 bases and 5 bases, with 17 bases remaining between them. This CDR3 spans 13 amino acids. The DNA for the CDR3 is TGTGCCGGTAGCGTTCCCTACATAGATACGCAGTATTTT. Translated, it gives CAGSVPYIDTQYF. Using reference TRBV2 and TRBJ2-3 for the parts outside the CDR3, the full variable domain is EPEVTQTPSHQVTQMGQEVILRCVPISNHLYFYWYRQILGQKVEFLVSFYNNEISEKSEIFDDQFSVERPDGSNFTLKIRSTKLEDSAMYFCAGSVPYIDTQYFGPGTRLTVL.

This chain joins TRBV4-1 and TRBJ1-5; D unresolved. V lost 3 bases, J lost 4 bases, and 10 bases lay in between. CDR3 length equals 14 residues. The V gene's germline CDR1 is MGHRA and CDR2 YSYEKL. CDR3 sequence: CASSHGMGNQPQHF. CDR3 DNA: TGCGCCAGCAGCCACGGGATGGGAAATCAGCCCCAGCATTTT.

On this clone: This same CDR3 is encoded by further DNA sequences in the sample. The chain employs TRBV9 and TRBJ1-2, with D perhaps TRBD1 (5 bases). Germline CDR1 is SGDLS and CDR2 is YYNGEE. Trimming removed 2 bases from V and 2 bases from J, with 10 bases in between. The CDR3 is 14 amino acids. The CDR3 DNA is TGTGCCAGCAGCGTCTCGGGGGGGAACTATGGCTACACCTTC. It translates to CASSVSGGNYGYTF.

CDR3 sequence reads: CASSQGPGGYEQYF. For the CDR3, the DNA is TGTGCCAGCAGCCAAGGCCCGGGGGGTTACGAGCAGTACTTC. This chain connects TRBV3-1 (or the pseudogene TRBV3-2) to TRBJ2-7, with 7 bases fitting TRBD2. V was clipped by 1 base and J by 4 bases; unmatched bases: 4. The CDR3 extends over 14 amino acids. CDR1 is LGHDT, CDR2 YNNKEL, per germline (reference sequence).

This clone was seen a few times. The CDR3 nucleotides are TGCGCCAGCAGCAGATCTGCGGGGGAATCCAATGAGCAGTTCTTC. Its translation: CASSRSAGESNEQFF. The rearrangement links TRBV5-1 to TRBJ2-1; 7 nucleotides align to TRBD2. The CDR3 is 15 amino acids. The J segment lost 6 bases and the V segment lost 4 bases, leaving 10 bases of the junction unmatched. Germline V gene lookup returns CDR1 SGHRS and CDR2 YFSETQ. The whole variable domain, filled in from reference TRBV5-1 and TRBJ2-1, reads KAGVTQTPRYLIKTRGQQVTLSCSPISGHRSVSWYQQTPGQGLQFLFEYFSETQRNKGNFPGRFSGRQFSNSRSEMNVSTLELGDSALYLCASSRSAGESNEQFFGPGTRLTVL.

CDR3 protein: CASSYGALGQETQYF. In DNA form, the CDR3 reads TGTGCCAGCAGTTACGGGGCTTTGGGCCAAGAGACCCAGTACTTC. The chain uses TRBV6-5 and TRBJ2-5; TRBD1 is a possible D gene (5 bases). CDR3 length equals 15 residues. The V gene lost 2 bases and the J gene lost 1 base, with 11 bases spanning the gap. The germline V gene encodes CDR1 MNHEY and CDR2 SVGAGI.